This T cell receptor (beta chain) was captured by sequencing in a study of cytomegalovirus exposure and HLA in healthy donors. For the study at large: The early release's HLA-typed donors yielded about 85 million unique TCRs. Overall study findings and caveats: As immune exposure information, only CMV serostatus was available.

PCR primers comprised 60 Vbeta and 13 Jbeta primers. Clones were read by immunoSEQ multiplex PCR, and TCRdb kept only the in-frame ones, dropping some. The sample yields around 100,000 clones, around 80% seen once. Notes on this clone: Its target is not known.

Losses at the gene ends were 5 bases for V and 2 bases for J; bases not matched to a gene: 9. CDR1 and CDR2 from the germline V gene are SGHTA and FQGNSA. The CDR3 sequence is 16 residues long. Sample: PBMCs. This chain uses TRBV7-2 with TRBJ2-5; TRBD2 agrees at 9 bases. This TCR derives from a male donor in good health and CMV-seropositive. The CDR3 sequence: CASSPQPRGGQETQYF. The CDR3, as DNA: TGTGCCAGCAGCCCCCAGCCGCGGGGGGGACAAGAGACCCAGTACTTC.